Listed here are 10 T cell receptor beta chains from one sample, sequenced in a study of metastatic and nonmetastatic thyroid tumors. There were no patients who had received any treatment before thyroid surgery. TCRdb reprocessed the PCR reads via MiXCR. The table lists some 37,000 clones, around 47% of them singletons. The specimen was tumor tissue. Source of these receptors: a male donor with papillary thyroid cancer or a benign thyroid nodule (not recorded which). Some clones in this sample may be carry-over from other donors' samples.

The V call is TRBV2, the J call TRBJ2-1; 15 bases are a match to TRBD2. This CDR3 contains 16 residues. Germline CDR1 is SNHLY and CDR2 is FYNNEI. J gave up 8 bases and V 6 bases, and 8 bases lay outside the gene matches. The CDR3 nucleotides read TGTGCCAGCAGACGGGGACTAGCGGGAGGTTACCATGAGCAGTTCTTC. The encoded protein is CASRRGLAGGYHEQFF.

The chain joins TRBV12-3 or TRBV12-4 to TRBJ1-1; a possible D gene is TRBD1 (6 bases). The V gene lost 6 bases and the J gene lost 4 bases, with 18 bases spanning the gap. CDR3 length: 15 amino acids. The chain's CDR3 is CASSPTWGAATEAFF. The CDR3 DNA follows: TGTGCCAGCAGCCCGACCTGGGGGGCGGCCACTGAAGCTTTCTTT.

The V gene is TRBV20-1, the J gene TRBJ2-7; TRBD1 might be the D (6 bases). Trimming removed 2 bases at V and 2 bases at J, with 7 bases between. Per the germline V gene, CDR1 is DFQATT and CDR2 is SNEGSKA (reference sequence). This CDR3 has 12 residues. This CDR3 is CSARQGPYEQYF. The CDR3 coding sequence is TGCAGTGCTAGACAGGGGCCCTACGAGCAGTACTTC.

In this sample, this clone turned up a few times. The genes are TRBV28 and TRBJ1-6; D not resolved. Germline V gives CDR1 MDHEN, CDR2 SYDVKM. V was shortened by 3 bases and J by 8 bases, with 17 bases between the two germline ends. The CDR3 is 16 amino acids. As DNA, the CDR3 is TGTGCCAGCAGTTTTTTGAGGACTTTTTTCGATTCACCCCTCCACTTT. It specifies CASSFLRTFFDSPLHF. Based on the CDR3 plus reference TRBV28 and TRBJ1-6, the full variable domain is DVKVTQSSRYLVKRTGEKVFLECVQDMDHENMFWYRQDPGLGLRLIYFSYDVKMKEKGDIPEGYSVSREKKERFSLILESASTNQTSMYLCASSFLRTFFDSPLHFGNGTRLTVT.

The chain uses TRBV27 and TRBJ2-7; TRBD1 aligns across 7 bases. Unmatched junction bases numbered 12, after V lost 4 bases and J lost 6 bases. From germline, CDR1 is MNHEY and CDR2 SMNVEV (reference sequence). This CDR3 contains 15 residues. The DNA of the CDR3 is TGTGCCAGCAGTTACTCGGACAGGTCAGGGCGCGAGCAGTACTTC. It is translated as CASSYSDRSGREQYF.

The rearrangement links TRBV20-1 to TRBJ2-3; a weak D match, TRBD2 (5 bases). With 3 bases removed from V and 2 bases from J, the gap between germline ends came to 15 bases. Germline V gene lookup returns CDR1 DFQATT and CDR2 SNEGSKA (reference sequence). This CDR3 contains 15 residues. The CDR3 reads CSASVAGENTDTQYF. CDR3 bases: TGCAGTGCTAGCGTGGCGGGCGAAAACACAGATACGCAGTATTTT.

The genes are TRBV12-3 or TRBV12-4 and TRBJ2-7; D is ambiguous. Trimming cost V 3 bases and J 5 bases, with 11 bases left between them. The CDR3 runs 13 residues. CDR3 bases: TGTGCCAGCAGTTTGTGGGGTTTGGACGAGCAGTACTTC. It codes for CASSLWGLDEQYF.

This clone has a handful of counts. Sequence at one end of the junction differs from germline and may be a read error. The V and J genes are TRBV6-4 and TRBJ1-2; D is possibly TRBD1 (5 bases). This CDR3 comprises 10 residues. Germline-derived CDR1 and CDR2 are MRHNA and SNTAGT. CDR3 DNA: TGTGCCAGCAGTAACCGGGGGGGGGACTTC. Its protein product is CASSNRGGDF.

The chain employs TRBV7-9 and TRBJ1-3; possible D gene TRBD1, 5 bases. Between the trimmed V and J ends, which lost 0 bases and 4 bases, there was a span of 10 bases. Germline V gene sequence: CDR1 SEHNR, CDR2 FQNEAQ (reference sequence). CDR3 length: 15 residues. For the CDR3, the DNA is TGTGCCAGCAGCTTAGCGCTCGAGGGGGGAAACACCATATATTTT. This encodes CASSLALEGGNTIYF.

The genes are TRBV5-4 and TRBJ1-2; D unresolved. Deletions cut 3 bases from V and 3 bases from J, with 15 bases between. This CDR3 comprises 15 residues. The germline gives CDR1 SGHNT, CDR2 YYREEE (reference sequence). The CDR3 DNA is TGTGCCAGCAGCTCCATCATGGTCGGGCACTATGGCTACACCTTC. This translates into CASSSIMVGHYGYTF.